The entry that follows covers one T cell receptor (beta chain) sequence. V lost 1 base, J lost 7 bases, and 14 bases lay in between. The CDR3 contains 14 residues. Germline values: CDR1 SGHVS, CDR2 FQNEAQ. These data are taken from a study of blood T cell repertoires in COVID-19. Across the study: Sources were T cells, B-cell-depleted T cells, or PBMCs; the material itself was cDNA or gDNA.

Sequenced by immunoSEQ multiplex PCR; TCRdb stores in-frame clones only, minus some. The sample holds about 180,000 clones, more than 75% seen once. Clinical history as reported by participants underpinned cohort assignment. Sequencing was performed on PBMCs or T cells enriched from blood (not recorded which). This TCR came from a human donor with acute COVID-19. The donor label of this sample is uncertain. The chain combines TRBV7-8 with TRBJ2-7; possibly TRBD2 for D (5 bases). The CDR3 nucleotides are TGTGCCAGCAGCTTAGATTCCCCCCGGGGAGAGCAGTACTTC. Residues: CASSLDSPRGEQYF.